Sequencing of this T cell receptor beta chain was carried out in a study of vaccination effects on CD4 cells after COVID-19. Overall study: Each participant received a vaccine that was either BNT162b2 or mRNA-1273, given as two doses.

The assay was immunoSEQ multiplex PCR, and TCRdb's table has in-frame clones only and misses some. Of 52,000 or so clones detected, 70% appear once; the ten largest clones hold around 20%. Broader study findings: From healthy vaccinees, only 1 of 255 vaccine-induced clones also reacted to common cold coronaviruses.

Antigen-specific CD4+ T cell clonotypes were called by their expansion after viral peptide-pool culture in ViraFEST. Having been cultured for around ten days, the cells underwent CD4+ T cell isolation. People in the vaccine group had not been infected with SARS-CoV-2 before, and their nucleocapsid antibodies were negative. PBMC were cultured at about 1.9 million per well with 9 to 10 IU/ml IL-2 and roughly 10 ug/ml peptides. This clone has only one observation. The antigen is unknown. The J segment lost 0 bases and the V segment lost 3 bases, leaving 2 bases of the junction unmatched. From germline, CDR1 is KGHSH and CDR2 LQKENI. The CDR3 covers 14 residues.

The sequence was obtained from a human donor who received a COVID-19 vaccine. V usage is TRBV18 and J usage is TRBJ2-7; TRBD1 matches 7 bases. Sequences were derived from CD4+ T cells from PBMCs cultured with SARS-CoV-2 spike peptides, sampled before COVID-19 vaccination. CDR3 nucleotide sequence: TGTGCCAGCTCACCTCGGGACAGCTCCTACGAGCAGTACTTC. Amino acid sequence: CASSPRDSSYEQYF.